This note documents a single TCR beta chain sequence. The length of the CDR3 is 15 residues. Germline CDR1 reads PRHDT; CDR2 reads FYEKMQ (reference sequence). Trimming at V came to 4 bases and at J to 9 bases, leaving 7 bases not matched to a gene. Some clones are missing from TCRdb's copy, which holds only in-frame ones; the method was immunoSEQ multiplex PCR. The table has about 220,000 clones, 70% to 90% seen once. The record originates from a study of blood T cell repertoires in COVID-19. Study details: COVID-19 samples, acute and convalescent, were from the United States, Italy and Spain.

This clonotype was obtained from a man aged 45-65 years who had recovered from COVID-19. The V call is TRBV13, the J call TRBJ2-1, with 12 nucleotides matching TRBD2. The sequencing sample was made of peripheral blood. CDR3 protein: CASSSRLAGDGEQFF. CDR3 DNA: TGTGCCAGCAGCTCGCGACTAGCGGGAGACGGTGAGCAGTTCTTC.